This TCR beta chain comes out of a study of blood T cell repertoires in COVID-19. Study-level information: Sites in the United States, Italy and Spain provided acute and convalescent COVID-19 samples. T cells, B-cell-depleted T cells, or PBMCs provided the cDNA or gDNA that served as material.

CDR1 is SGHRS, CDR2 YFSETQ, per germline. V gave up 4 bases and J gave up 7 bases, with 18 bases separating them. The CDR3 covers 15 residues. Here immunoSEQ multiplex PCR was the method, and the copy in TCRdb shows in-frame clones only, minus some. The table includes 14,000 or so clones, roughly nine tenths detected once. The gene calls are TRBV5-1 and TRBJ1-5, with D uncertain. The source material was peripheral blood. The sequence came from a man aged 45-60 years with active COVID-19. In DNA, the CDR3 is TGCGCCAGCAGCCCATCCGTGGAGGCCTGGCAGCCCCAGCATTTT. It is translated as CASSPSVEAWQPQHF.